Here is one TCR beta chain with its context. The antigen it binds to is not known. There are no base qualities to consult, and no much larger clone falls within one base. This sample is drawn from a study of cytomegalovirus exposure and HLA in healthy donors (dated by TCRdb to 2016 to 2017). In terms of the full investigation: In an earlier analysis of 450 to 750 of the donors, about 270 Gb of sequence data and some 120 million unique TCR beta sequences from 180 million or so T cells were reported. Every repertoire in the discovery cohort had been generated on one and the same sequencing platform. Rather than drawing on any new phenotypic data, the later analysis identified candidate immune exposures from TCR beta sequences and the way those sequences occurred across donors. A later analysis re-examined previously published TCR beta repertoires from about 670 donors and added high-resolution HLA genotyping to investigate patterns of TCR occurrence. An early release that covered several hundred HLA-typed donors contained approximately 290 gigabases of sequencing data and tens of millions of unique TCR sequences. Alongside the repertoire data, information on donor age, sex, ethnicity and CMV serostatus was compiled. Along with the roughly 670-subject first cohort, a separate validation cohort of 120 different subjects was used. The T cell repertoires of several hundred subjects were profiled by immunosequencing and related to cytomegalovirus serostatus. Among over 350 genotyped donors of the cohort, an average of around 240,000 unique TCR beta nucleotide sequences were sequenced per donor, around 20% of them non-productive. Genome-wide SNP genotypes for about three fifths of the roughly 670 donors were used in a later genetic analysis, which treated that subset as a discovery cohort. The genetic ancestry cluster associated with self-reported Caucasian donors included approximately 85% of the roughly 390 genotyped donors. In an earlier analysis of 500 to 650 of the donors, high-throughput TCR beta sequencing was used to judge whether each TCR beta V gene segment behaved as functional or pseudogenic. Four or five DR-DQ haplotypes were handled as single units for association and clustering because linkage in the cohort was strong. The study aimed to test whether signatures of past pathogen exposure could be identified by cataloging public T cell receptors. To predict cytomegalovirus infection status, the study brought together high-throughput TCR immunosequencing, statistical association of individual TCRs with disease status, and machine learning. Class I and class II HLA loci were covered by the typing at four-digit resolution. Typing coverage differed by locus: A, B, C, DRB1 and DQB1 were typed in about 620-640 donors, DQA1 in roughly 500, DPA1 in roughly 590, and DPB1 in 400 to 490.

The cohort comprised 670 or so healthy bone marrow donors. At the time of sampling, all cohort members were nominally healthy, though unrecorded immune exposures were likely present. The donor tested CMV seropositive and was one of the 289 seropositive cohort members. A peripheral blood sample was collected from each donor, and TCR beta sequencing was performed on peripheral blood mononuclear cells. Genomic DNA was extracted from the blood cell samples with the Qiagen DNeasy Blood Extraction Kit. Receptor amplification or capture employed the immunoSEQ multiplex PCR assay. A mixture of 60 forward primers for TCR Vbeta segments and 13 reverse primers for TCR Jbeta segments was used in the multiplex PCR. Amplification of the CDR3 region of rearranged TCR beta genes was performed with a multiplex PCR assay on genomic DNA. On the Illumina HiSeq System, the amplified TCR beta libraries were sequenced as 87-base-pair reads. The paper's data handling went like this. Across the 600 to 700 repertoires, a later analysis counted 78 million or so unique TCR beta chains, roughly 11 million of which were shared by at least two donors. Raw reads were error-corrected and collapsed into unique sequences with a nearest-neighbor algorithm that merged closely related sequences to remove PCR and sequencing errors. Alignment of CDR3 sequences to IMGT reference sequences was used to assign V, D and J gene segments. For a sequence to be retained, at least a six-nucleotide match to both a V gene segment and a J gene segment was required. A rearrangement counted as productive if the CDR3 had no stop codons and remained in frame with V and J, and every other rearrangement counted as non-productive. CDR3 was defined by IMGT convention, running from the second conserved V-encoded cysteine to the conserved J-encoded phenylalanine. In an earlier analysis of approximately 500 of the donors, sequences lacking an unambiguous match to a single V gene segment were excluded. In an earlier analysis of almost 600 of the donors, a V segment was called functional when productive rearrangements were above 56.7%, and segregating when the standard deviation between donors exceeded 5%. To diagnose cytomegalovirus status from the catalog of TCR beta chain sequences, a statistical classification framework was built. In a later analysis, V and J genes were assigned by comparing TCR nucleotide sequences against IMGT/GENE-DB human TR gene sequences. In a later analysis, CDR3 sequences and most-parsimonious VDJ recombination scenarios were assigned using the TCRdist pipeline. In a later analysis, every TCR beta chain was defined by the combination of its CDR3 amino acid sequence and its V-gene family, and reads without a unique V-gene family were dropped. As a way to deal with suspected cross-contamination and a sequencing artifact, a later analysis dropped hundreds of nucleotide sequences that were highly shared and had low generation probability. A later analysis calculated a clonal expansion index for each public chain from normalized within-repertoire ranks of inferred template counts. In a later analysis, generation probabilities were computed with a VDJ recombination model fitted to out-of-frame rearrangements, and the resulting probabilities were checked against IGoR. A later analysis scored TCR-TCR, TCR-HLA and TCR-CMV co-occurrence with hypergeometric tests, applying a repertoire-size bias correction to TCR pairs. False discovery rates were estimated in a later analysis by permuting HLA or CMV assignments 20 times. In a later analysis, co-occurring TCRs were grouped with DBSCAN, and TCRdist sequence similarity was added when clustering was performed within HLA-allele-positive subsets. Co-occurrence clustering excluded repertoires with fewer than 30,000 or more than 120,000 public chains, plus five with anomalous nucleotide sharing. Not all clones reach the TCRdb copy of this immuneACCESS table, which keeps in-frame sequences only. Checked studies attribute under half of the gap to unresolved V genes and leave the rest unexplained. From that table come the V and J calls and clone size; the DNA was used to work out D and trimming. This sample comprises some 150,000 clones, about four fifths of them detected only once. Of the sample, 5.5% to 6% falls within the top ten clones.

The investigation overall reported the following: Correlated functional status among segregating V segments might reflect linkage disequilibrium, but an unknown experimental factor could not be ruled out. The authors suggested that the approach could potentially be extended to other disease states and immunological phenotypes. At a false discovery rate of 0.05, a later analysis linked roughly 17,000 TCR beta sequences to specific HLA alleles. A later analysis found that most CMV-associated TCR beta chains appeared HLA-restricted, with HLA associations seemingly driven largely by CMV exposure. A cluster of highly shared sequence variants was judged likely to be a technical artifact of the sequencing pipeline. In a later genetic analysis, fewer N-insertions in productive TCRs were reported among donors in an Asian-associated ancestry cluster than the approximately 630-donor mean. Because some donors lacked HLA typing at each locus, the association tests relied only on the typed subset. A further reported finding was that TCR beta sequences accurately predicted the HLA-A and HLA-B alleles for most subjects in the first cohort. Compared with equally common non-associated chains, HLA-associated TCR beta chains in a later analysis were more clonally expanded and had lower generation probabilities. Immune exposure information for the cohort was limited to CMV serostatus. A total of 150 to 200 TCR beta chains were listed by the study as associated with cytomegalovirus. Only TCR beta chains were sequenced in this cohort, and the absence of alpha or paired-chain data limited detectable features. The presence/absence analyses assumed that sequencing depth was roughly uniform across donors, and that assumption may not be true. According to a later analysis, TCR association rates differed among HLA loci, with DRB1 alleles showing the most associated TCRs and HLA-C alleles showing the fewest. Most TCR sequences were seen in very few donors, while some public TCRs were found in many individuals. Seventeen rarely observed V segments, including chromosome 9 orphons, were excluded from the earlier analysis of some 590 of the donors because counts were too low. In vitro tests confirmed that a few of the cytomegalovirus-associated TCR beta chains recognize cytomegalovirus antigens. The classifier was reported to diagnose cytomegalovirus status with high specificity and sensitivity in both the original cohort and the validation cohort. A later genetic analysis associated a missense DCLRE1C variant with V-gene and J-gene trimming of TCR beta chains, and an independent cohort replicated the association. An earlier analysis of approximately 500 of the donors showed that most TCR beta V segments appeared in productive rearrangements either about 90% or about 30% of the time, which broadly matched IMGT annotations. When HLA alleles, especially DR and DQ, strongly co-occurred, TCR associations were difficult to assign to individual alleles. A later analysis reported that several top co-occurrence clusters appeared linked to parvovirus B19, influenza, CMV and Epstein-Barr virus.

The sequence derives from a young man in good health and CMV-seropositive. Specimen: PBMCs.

The nucleotide sequence is given as TGTGCCAGCAGCCGGGTGGGCACTGAAGCTTTCTTT. The resulting protein is CASSRVGTEAFF. The rearranged chain carries TRBV7-9 and TRBJ1-1, with the D gene uncertain. Trimming costs V 5 bases and J 4 bases, and their ends lie 8 bases apart. According to the germline V gene (reference sequence), CDR1 reads SEHNR and CDR2 reads FQNEAQ. The CDR3 holds 12 amino acids from the cysteine to the phenylalanine. Only CDR3 DNA is held: 36 bases, read in frame from base 1.